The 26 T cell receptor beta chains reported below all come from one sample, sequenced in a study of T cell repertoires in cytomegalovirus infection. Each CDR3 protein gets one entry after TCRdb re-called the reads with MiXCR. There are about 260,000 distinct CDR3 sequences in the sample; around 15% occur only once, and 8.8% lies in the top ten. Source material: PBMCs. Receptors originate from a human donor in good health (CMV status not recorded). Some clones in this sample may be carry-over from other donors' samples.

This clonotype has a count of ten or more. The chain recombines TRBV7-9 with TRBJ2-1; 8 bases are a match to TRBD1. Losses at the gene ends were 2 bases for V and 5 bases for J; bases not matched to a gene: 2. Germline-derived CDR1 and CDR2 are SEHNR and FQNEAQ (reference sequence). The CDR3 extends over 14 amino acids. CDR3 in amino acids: CASSLTGGHNEQFF. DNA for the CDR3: TGTGCCAGCAGCTTAACAGGGGGTCACAATGAGCAGTTCTTC.

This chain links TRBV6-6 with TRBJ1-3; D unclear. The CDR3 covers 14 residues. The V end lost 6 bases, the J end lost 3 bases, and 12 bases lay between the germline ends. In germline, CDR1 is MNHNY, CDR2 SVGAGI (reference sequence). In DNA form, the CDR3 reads TGTGCCAGCAGAGGACCCAATCTTGGAAACACCATATATTTT. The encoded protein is CASRGPNLGNTIYF.

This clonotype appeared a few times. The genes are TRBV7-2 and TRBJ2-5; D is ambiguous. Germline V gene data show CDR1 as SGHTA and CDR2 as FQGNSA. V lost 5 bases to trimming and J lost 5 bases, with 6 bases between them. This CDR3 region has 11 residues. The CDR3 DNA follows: TGTGCCAGCAGCGCCAGCGAGACCCAGTACTTC. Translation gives CASSASETQYF. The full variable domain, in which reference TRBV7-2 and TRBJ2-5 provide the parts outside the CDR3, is GAGVSQSPSNKVTEKGKDVELRCDPISGHTALYWYRQSLGQGLEFLIYFQGNSAPDKSGLPSDRFSAERTGGSVSTLTIQRTQQEDSAVYLCASSASETQYFGPGTRLLVL.

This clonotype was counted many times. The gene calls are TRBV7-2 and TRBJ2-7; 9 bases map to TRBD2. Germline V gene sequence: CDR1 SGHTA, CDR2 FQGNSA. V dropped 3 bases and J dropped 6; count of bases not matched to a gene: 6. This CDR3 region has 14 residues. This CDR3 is CASSFTSGSGEQYF. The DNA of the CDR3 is TGTGCCAGCAGCTTTACTAGCGGGTCGGGCGAGCAGTACTTC.

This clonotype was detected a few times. CDR3 sequence (DNA): TGTGCCACCAGCAGTACAGGGTCCACCGGGGAGCTGTTTTTT. Amino acids: CATSSTGSTGELFF. The chain couples TRBV15 to TRBJ2-2; perhaps TRBD1 as D (6 bases). Trimming took off 3 bases at V and 4 bases at J, with 9 bases between the two ends. CDR3 length equals 14 residues. Germline V gene lookup returns CDR1 LNHNV and CDR2 YYDKDF (reference sequence). Complete variable domain (other parts from reference TRBV15 and TRBJ2-2): DAMVIQNPRYQVTQFGKPVTLSCSQTLNHNVMYWYQQKSSQAPKLLFHYYDKDFNNEADTPDNFQSRRPNTSFCFLDIRSPGLGDTAMYLCATSSTGSTGELFFGEGSRLTVL.

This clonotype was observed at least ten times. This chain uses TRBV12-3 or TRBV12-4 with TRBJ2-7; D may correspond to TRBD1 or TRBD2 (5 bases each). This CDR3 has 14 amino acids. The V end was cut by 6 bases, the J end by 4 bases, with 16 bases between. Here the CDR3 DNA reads TGTGCCAGCAGGTTCCGGGGCTCAGTATACGAGCAGTACTTC. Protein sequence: CASRFRGSVYEQYF.

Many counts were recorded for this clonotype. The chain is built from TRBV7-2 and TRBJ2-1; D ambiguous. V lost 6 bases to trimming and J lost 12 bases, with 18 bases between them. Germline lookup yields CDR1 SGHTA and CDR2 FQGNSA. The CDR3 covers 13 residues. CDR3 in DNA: TGTGCCAGCAGTTCTACGGATTGGGGTTGGCAGTTCTTC. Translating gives CASSSTDWGWQFF.

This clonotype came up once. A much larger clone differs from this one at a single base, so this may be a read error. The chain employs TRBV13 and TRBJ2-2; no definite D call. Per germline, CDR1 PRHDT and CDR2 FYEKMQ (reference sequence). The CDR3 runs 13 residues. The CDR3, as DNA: TGTGCCAGCAGCTTACAGAACGCCGGGGAGCTGTTTTTT. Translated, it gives CASSLQNAGELFF.

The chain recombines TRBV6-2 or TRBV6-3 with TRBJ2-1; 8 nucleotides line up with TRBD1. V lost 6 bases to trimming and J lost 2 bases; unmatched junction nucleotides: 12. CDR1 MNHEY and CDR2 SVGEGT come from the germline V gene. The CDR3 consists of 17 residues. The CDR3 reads CASSSSAGGRAYNEQFF. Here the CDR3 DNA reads TGTGCCAGCAGCTCCAGCGCAGGGGGCAGGGCCTACAATGAGCAGTTCTTC.

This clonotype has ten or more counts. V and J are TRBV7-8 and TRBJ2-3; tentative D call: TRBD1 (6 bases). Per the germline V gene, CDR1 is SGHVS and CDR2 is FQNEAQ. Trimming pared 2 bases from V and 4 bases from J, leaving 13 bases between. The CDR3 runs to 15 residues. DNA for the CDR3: TGTGCCAGCAGCTTACAGCCAGGGGTTGCAGATACGCAGTATTTT. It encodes CASSLQPGVADTQYF.

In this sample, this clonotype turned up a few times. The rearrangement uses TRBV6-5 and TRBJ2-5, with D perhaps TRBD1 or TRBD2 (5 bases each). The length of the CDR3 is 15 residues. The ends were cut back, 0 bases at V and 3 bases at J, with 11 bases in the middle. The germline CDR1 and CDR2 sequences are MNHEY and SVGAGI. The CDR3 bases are TGTGCCAGCAGTTACTCGGGGGTTTTTAAAGAGACCCAGTACTTC. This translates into CASSYSGVFKETQYF.

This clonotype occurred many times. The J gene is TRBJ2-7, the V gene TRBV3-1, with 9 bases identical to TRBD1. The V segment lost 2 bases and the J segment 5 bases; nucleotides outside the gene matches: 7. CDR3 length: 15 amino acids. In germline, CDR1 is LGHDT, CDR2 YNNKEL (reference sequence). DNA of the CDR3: TGTGCCAGCAGCCAATCCCCGGGACAGGGCCACGAGCAGTACTTC. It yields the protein CASSQSPGQGHEQYF.

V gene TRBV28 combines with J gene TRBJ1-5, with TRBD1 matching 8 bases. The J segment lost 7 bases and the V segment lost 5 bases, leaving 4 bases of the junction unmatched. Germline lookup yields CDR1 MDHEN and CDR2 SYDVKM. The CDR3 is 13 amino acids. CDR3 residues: CASSGQGYQPQHF. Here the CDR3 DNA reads TGTGCCAGCAGTGGACAGGGTTACCAGCCCCAGCATTTT.

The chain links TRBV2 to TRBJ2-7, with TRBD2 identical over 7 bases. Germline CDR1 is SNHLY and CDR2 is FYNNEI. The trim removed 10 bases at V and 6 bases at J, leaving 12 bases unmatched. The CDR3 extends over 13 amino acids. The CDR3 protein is CAIRRRRGSEQYF. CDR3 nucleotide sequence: TGTGCCATCCGGAGGCGGCGCGGGAGCGAGCAGTACTTC. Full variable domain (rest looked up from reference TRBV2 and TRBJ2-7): EPEVTQTPSHQVTQMGQEVILRCVPISNHLYFYWYRQILGQKVEFLVSFYNNEISEKSEIFDDQFSVERPDGSNFTLKIRSTKLEDSAMYFCAIRRRRGSEQYFGPGTRLTVT.

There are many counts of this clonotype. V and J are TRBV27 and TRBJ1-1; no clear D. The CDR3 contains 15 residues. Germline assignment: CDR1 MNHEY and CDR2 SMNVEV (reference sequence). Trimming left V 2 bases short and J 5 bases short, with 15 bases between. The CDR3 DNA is TGTGCCAGCAGTTTAGGTTTCGGAATGGGGACTGAAGCTTTCTTT. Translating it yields CASSLGFGMGTEAFF.

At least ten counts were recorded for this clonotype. DNA for the CDR3: TGTGCTCAGGATTTAGGGGCCGTCTCTGGGGCCAACGTCCTGACTTTC. Translation gives CAQDLGAVSGANVLTF. The V gene is TRBV7-9, the J gene TRBJ2-6, with a possible D match to TRBD1 (5 bases). The germline gives CDR1 SEHNR, CDR2 FQNEAQ (reference sequence). The CDR3 is 16 residues long.

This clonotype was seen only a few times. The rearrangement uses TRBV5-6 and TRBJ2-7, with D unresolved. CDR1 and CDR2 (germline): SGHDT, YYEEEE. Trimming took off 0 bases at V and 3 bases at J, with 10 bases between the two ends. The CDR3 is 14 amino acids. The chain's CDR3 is CASSLDRNGYEQYF. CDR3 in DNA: TGTGCCAGCAGCTTGGATAGGAATGGCTACGAGCAGTACTTC.

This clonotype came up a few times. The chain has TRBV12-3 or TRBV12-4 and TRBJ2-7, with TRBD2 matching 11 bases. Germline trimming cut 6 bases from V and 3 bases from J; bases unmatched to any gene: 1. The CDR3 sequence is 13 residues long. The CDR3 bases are TGTGCCAGCAGCGGGACTAGCGGCTACGAGCAGTACTTC. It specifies CASSGTSGYEQYF.

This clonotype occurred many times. CDR3 amino acids: CASSLGTQLYEQYF. The CDR3 DNA follows: TGTGCCAGCAGCTTGGGGACCCAACTCTACGAGCAGTACTTC. The chain links TRBV7-2 to TRBJ2-7; possibly TRBD1 or TRBD2 for D (5 bases each). V was cut by 3 bases and J by 3 bases, with 12 bases left in between. CDR3 size: 14 residues. CDR1 is SGHTA, CDR2 FQGNSA, per germline.

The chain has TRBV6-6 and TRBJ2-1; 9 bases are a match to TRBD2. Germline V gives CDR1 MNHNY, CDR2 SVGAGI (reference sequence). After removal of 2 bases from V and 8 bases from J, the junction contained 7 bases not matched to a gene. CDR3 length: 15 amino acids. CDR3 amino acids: CASSYASGKVDEQFF. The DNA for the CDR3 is TGTGCCAGCAGTTACGCTAGCGGGAAAGTAGATGAGCAGTTCTTC.

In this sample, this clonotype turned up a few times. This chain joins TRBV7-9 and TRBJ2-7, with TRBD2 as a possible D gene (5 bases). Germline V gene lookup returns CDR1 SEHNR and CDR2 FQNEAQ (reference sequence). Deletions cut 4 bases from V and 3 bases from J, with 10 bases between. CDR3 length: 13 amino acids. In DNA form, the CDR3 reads TGTGCCAGCAGCTCGGACTGGTACTACGAGCAGTACTTC. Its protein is CASSSDWYYEQYF. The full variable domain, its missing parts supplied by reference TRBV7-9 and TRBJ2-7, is DTGVSQNPRHKITKRGQNVTFRCDPISEHNRLYWYRQTLGQGPEFLTYFQNEAQLEKSRLLSDRFSAERPKGSFSTLEIQRTEQGDSAMYLCASSSDWYYEQYFGPGTRLTVT.

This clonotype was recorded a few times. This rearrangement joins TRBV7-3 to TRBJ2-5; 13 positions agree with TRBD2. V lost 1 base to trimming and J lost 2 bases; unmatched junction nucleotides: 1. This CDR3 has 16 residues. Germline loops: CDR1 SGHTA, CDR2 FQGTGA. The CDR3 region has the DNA TGTGCCAGCAGCTTAAAGGGACTAGCGGGACAAGAGACCCAGTACTTC. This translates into CASSLKGLAGQETQYF.

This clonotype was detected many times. CDR3 nucleotide sequence: TGTGCCAGCAGATACGGGACGGTAAGCTCCTACGAGCAGTACTTC. Its protein is CASRYGTVSSYEQYF. The V and J genes are TRBV6-1 and TRBJ2-7, with D perhaps given as TRBD1 or TRBD2 (5 bases each). The CDR3 is 15 residues long. Per the germline V gene, CDR1 is MNHNS and CDR2 is SASEGT. Trimming cost V 6 bases and J 0 bases, with 15 bases left between them.

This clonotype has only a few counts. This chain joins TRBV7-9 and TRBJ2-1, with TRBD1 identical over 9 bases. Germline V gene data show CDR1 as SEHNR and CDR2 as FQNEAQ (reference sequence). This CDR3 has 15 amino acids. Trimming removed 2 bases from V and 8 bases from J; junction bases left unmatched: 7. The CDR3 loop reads CASSLLTGGGDEQFF. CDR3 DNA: TGTGCCAGCAGCTTACTGACAGGGGGTGGGGATGAGCAGTTCTTC.

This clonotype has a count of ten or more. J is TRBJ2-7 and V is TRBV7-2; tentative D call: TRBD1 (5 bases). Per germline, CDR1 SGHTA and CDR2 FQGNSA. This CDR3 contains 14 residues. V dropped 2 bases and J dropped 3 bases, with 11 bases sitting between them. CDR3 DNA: TGTGCCAGCAGCTTAAGCGACAGCCGCTACGAGCAGTACTTC. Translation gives CASSLSDSRYEQYF.

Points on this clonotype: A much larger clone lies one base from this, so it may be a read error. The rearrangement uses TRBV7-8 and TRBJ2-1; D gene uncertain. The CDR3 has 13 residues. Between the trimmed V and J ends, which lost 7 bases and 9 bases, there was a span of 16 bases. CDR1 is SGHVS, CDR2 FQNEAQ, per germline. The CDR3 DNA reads TGTGCCAGCAACCCGACCGTGAACTGTGAGCAGTTCTTC. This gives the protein CASNPTVNCEQFF.